This entry features one TCR beta chain sequence. This record belongs to a study of blood T cell repertoires in COVID-19. Study summary: There were acute and convalescent COVID-19 samples, and they came from the United States, Italy and Spain. Sample material is recorded as cDNA or gDNA derived from T cells, B-cell-depleted T cells, or PBMCs.

The authors' processing: Scientists estimated how many nucleated cells there were by amplifying reference gene primers. Only in-frame clones appear in the TCRdb table, and some are missing; sequencing was by immunoSEQ multiplex PCR. That table gives V, J and clone size, and the DNA gave D and trimming. The data show approximately 89,000 clones, about 85% seen once. Trimming cost V 3 bases and J 10 bases, with 11 bases left between them. The CDR3 sequence is 12 residues long. The germline V gene has CDR1 KGHDR and CDR2 SFDVKD. This clonotype was obtained from a woman between 70 and 85 years old with acute or convalescent COVID-19. The chain combines TRBV24-1 with TRBJ1-1; TRBD1 might be the D (5 bases). The sample was peripheral blood. In nucleotides, the CDR3 is TGTGCCACCAGTGATATGGGGGGGAGAGCTTTCTTT. The encoded protein is CATSDMGGRAFF.